This T cell receptor beta chain emerged from a study of blood T cell repertoires in COVID-19. Across the study: Samples came from the United States, Italy and Spain, spanning acute and convalescent COVID-19. Nucleic acid was either cDNA or gDNA, and it came from T cells, B-cell-depleted T cells, or PBMCs.

In the original workflow: Scientists estimated how many nucleated cells there were by amplifying reference gene primers. Assay: immunoSEQ multiplex PCR; the TCRdb copy retains only in-frame clones and omits some. The V and J calls and clone size were taken over from that table, and D and trimming were inferred from the DNA. The data hold roughly 290,000 clones, with approximately 84% observed a single time. CDR3 length: 15 residues. V lost 4 bases and J lost 1; bases outside the gene matches: 5. Germline CDR1 and CDR2: SGDLS and YYNGEE. Seattle enrolled patients during active infection and tracked them longitudinally.

This TCR came from a person aged 65 to 79 with COVID-19, enrolled during active disease. The chain is built from TRBV9 and TRBJ1-5; the match to TRBD1 covers 7 bases. Material: peripheral blood. The CDR3 bases are TGTGCCAGCAGCCCAGGACAGGCAAGCAATCAGCCCCAGCATTTT. It codes for CASSPGQASNQPQHF.